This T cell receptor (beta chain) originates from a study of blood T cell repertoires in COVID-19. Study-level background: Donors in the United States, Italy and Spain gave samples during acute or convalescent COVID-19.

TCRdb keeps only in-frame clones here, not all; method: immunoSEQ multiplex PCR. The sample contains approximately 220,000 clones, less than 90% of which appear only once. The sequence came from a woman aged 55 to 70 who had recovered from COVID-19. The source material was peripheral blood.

CDR3 DNA: TGCGCCAGCAGCCAAGATTTGGTCCCCCTGAGGACTGAAGCTTTCTTT. As protein: CASSQDLVPLRTEAFF. This sequence joins TRBV4-1 and TRBJ1-1; no reliable D call. Trimming removed 0 bases at V and 5 bases at J, with 16 bases between. Germline CDR1 reads MGHRA; CDR2 reads YSYEKL. This CDR3 has 16 amino acids.